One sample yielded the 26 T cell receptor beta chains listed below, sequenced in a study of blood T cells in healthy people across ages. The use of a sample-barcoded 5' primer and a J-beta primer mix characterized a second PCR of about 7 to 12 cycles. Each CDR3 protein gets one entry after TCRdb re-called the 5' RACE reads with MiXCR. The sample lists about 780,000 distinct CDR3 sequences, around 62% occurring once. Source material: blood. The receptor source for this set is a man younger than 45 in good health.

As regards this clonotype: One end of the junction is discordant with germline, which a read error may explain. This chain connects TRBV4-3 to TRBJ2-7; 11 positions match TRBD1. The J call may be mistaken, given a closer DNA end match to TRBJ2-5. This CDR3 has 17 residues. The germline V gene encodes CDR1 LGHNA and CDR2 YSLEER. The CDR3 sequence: CARSQLRTGGSGETQYF. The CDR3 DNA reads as TGCGCCCGCAGCCAGTTGAGGACAGGGGGCTCTGGAGAGACCCAGTACTTC.

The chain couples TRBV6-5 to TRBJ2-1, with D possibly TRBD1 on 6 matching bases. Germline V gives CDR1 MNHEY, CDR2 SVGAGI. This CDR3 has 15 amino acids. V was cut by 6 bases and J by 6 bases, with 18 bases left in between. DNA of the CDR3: TGTGCCAGCAGCTCCACAACAGGGTTCGGCAATGAGCAGTTCTTC. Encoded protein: CASSSTTGFGNEQFF.

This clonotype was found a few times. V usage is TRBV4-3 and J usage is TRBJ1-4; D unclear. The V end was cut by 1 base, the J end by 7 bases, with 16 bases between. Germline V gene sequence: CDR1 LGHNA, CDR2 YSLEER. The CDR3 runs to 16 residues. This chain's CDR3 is CASSQGPRAEGEKLFF. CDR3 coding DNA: TGCGCCAGCAGCCAAGGACCTAGGGCGGAGGGTGAAAAACTGTTTTTT.

As DNA, the CDR3 is TGTGCCACCAGCAGAGATAGGGGGGTAGTCTACGAGCAGTACTTC. Protein: CATSRDRGVVYEQYF. This rearrangement joins TRBV15 to TRBJ2-4; TRBD1 or TRBD2 may be the D gene (6 bases each). The J call may be wrong; the DNA end is better matched by TRBJ2-7. Germline V gene data show CDR1 as LNHNV and CDR2 as YYDKDF (reference sequence). The CDR3 is 15 amino acids.

The CDR3 sequence: CASSGGQTYNEQFF. The CDR3 region has the DNA TGTGCCAGCAGCGGTGGACAGACCTACAATGAGCAGTTCTTC. This chain links TRBV7-9 with TRBJ2-1; D possibly corresponds to TRBD1 (6 bases). This CDR3 has 14 residues. The V end was cut by 5 bases, the J end by 2 bases, with 10 bases between. Germline V gene lookup returns CDR1 SEHNR and CDR2 FQNEAQ (reference sequence).

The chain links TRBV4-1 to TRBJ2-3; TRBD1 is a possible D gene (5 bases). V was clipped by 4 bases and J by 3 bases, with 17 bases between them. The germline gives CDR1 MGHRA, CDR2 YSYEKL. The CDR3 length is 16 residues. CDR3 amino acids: CASSPPFQGVTDTQYF. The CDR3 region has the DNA TGCGCCAGCAGCCCCCCCTTTCAGGGTGTGACAGATACGCAGTATTTT.

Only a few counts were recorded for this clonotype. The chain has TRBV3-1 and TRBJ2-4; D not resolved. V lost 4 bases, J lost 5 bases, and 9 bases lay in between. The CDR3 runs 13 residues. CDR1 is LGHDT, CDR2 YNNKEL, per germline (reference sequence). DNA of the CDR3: TGTGCCAGCAGCCCAGGACGGGAAAACATTCAGTACTTC. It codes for CASSPGRENIQYF.

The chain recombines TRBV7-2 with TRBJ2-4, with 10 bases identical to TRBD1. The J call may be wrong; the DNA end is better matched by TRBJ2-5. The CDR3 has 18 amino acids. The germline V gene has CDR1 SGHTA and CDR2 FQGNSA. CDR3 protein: CASSAFLTGGVGQETQYF. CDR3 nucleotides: TGTGCCAGCAGCGCATTCCTGACAGGGGGCGTAGGTCAAGAGACCCAGTACTTC.

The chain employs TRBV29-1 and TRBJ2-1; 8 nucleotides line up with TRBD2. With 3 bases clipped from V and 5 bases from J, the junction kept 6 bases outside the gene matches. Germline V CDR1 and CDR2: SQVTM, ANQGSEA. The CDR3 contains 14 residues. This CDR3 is CSVDKAGANNEQFF. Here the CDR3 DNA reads TGCAGCGTTGACAAAGCGGGGGCTAACAATGAGCAGTTCTTC.

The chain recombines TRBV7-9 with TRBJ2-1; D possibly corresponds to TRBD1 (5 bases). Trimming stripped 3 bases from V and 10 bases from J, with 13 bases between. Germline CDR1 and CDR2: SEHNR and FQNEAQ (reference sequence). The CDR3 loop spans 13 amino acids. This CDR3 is CASSFQGKDEQFF. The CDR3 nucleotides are TGTGCCAGCAGCTTTCAGGGCAAGGACGAGCAGTTCTTC.

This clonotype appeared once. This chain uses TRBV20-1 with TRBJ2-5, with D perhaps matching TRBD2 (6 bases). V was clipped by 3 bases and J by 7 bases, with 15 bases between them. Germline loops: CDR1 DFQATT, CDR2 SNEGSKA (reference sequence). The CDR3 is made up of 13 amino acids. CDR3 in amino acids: CSASPLPGGTQYF. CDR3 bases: TGCAGTGCTAGTCCCCTTCCCGGGGGGACCCAGTACTTC.

This chain's CDR3 is CASSFSATGGANVLTF. The CDR3 nucleotides read TGTGCCAGCAGCTTTTCTGCGACAGGGGGGGCCAACGTCCTGACTTTC. V is TRBV7-3 and J is TRBJ2-6; TRBD1 matches 7 bases. This CDR3 is built from 16 residues. With 3 bases clipped from V and 4 bases from J, the junction kept 6 bases outside the gene matches. Per germline, CDR1 SGHTA and CDR2 FQGTGA.

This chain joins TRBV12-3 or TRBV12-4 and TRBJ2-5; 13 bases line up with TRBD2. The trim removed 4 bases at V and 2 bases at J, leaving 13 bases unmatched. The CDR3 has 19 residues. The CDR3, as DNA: TGTGCCAGCAGTTCTCCCAGACTAGCGGGGGGAACGATTCAAGAGACCCAGTACTTC. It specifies CASSSPRLAGGTIQETQYF.

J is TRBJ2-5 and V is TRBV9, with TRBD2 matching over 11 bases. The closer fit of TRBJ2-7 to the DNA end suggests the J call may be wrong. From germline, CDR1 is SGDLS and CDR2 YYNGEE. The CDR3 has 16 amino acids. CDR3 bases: TGTGCCAGCAGCCCCGCCCCCGGGACTAGCGGATACGAGCAGTACTTC. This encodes CASSPAPGTSGYEQYF.

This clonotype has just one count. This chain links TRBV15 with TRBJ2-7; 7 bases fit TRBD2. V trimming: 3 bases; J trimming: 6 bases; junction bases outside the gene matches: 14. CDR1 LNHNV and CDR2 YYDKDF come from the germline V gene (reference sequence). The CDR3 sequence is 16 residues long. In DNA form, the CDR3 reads TGTGCCACCAGCAGGACCCCTAGCGGAACCTCGCGCGAGCAGTACTTC. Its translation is CATSRTPSGTSREQYF.

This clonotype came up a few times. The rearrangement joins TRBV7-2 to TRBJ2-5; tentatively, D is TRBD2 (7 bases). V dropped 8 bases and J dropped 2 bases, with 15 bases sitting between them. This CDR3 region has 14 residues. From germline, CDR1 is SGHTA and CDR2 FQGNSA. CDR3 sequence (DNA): TGTGCCAGCTTGGTGGGGGGGCTGCAAGAGACCCAGTACTTC. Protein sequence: CASLVGGLQETQYF. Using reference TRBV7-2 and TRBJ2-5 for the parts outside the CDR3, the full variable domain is GAGVSQSPSNKVTEKGKDVELRCDPISGHTALYWYRQSLGQGLEFLIYFQGNSAPDKSGLPSDRFSAERTGGSVSTLTIQRTQQEDSAVYLCASLVGGLQETQYFGPGTRLLVL.

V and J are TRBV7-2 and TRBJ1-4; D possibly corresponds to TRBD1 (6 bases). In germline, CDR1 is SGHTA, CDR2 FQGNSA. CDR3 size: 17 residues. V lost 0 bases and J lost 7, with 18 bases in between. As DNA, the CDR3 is TGTGCCAGCAGCTTAGCCGGGACTACAGGGATTGGTGAAAAACTGTTTTTT. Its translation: CASSLAGTTGIGEKLFF.

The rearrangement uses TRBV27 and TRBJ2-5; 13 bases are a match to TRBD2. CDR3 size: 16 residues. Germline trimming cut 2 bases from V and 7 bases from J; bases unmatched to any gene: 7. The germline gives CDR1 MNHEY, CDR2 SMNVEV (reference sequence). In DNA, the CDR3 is TGTGCCAGCAGTTTACGACTAGCGGGGGGCCTAAGGACCCAGTACTTC. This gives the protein CASSLRLAGGLRTQYF.

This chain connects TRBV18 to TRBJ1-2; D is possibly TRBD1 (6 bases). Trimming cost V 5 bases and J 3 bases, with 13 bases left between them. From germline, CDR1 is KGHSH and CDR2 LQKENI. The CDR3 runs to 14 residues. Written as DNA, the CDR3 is TGTGCCAGCTCAACCACAGGGCTCGACTATGGCTACACCTTC. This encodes CASSTTGLDYGYTF.

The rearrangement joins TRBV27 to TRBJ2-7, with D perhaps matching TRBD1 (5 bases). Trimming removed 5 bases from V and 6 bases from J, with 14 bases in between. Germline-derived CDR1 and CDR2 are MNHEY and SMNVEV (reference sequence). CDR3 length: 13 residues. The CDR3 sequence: CASSRFQGSEQYF. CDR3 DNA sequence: TGTGCCAGCAGTCGATTCCAGGGTTCCGAGCAGTACTTC.

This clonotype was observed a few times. In DNA, the CDR3 is TGTGCCAGCAGCGAAGGAGGGTCTAATCTCCGGAATTCACCCCTCCACTTT. Encoded protein: CASSEGGSNLRNSPLHF. J is TRBJ1-6 and V is TRBV7-3; no definite D call. CDR3 length: 17 amino acids. V was clipped by 5 bases and J by 7 bases, with 21 bases between them. The germline V gene has CDR1 SGHTA and CDR2 FQGTGA.

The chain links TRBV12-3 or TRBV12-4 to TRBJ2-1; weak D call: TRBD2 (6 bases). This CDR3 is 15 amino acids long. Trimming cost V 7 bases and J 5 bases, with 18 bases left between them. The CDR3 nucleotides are TGTGCCAGCACCTTCCTTCTAGCGCCTAACAATGAGCAGTTCTTC. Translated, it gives CASTFLLAPNNEQFF.

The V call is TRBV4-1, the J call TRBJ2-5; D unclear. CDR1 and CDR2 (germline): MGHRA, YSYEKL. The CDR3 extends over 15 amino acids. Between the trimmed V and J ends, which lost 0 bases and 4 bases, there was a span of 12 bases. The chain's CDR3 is CASSQDRYVGETQYF. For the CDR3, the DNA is TGCGCCAGCAGCCAAGATAGGTACGTCGGAGAGACCCAGTACTTC.

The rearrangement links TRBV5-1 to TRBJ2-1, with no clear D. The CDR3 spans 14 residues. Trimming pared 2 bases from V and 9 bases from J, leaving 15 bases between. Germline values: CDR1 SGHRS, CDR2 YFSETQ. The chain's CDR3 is CASSFGPDASEQFF. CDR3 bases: TGCGCCAGCAGCTTCGGACCTGATGCGAGTGAGCAGTTCTTC.

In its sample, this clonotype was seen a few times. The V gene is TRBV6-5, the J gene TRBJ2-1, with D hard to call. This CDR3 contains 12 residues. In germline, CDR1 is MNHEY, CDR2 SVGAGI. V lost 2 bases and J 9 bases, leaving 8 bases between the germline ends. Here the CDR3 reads CASSYTAVEQFF. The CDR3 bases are TGTGCCAGCAGTTACACGGCTGTTGAGCAGTTCTTC.

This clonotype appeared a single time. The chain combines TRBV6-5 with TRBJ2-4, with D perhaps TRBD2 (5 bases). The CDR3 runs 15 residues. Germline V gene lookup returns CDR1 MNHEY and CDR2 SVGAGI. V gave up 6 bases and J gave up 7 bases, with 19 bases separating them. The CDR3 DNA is TGTGCCAGCAGCCCCCTTGCGGGCCAGAGGAACATTCAGTACTTC. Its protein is CASSPLAGQRNIQYF.